This T cell receptor beta chain was recorded in a study of cytomegalovirus exposure and HLA in healthy donors. Regarding the study as a whole: A few V segments could not be told apart, such as TRBV6-2 and TRBV6-3, and were left out. With further analysis later on, most CMV-associated TCR beta chains appeared HLA-restricted.

The study sampled nominally healthy donors, though unrecorded immune exposures were likely. PCR employed 60 Vbeta and 13 Jbeta primers. TCRdb's copy holds only in-frame clones and misses some; the assay was immunoSEQ multiplex PCR. The table lists 110,000 to 150,000 clones, less than 10% of them singletons. Worth noting for this clone: Antigen unknown.

CDR3 size: 15 residues. Germline V gene sequence: CDR1 MNHEY, CDR2 SVGAGI. V gave up 6 bases and J gave up 0 bases, with 12 bases separating them. This chain uses TRBV6-5 with TRBJ1-5, with a tentative D call TRBD1 (5 bases). This sequence was found in a man in his forties or fifties in good health and CMV-seronegative. Sequencing was performed on PBMCs. The CDR3 DNA reads TGTGCCAGCAGGGGGAGGGGTCCTAGCAATCAGCCCCAGCATTTT. It translates to CASRGRGPSNQPQHF.